Detailed here is one T cell receptor (beta chain). The data belong to a study of blood T cell repertoires in COVID-19. J gave up 0 bases and V 9 bases, and 6 bases lay outside the gene matches. CDR3 size: 14 residues. Looked up from germline, CDR1 is KGHDR and CDR2 is SFDVKD. The method was immunoSEQ multiplex PCR; TCRdb's version includes in-frame clones alone and lacks a portion of them. The repertoire includes approximately 65,000 clones, roughly 92% of them detected once, and approximately 2.9% sits in the top ten. Sequencing was done on a sample of peripheral blood. V usage is TRBV24-1 and J usage is TRBJ2-7; 8 bases fit TRBD1. This TCR derives from a man aged 65 to 79 with active COVID-19. The CDR3 reads CATPGQGSSYEQYV. The CDR3 DNA reads as TGTGCCACCCCCGGACAGGGTAGCTCCTACGAGCAGTACGTC.